This passage covers 23 T cell receptor beta chains from one sample sequenced in a study of blood T cell repertoires in COVID-19. Libraries were prepared by immunoSEQ multiplex PCR; TCRdb keeps only in-frame clonotypes and omits some of them. The repertoire holds some 290,000 clones, with roughly nine tenths as singletons. Sequencing was carried out using PBMCs or T cells enriched from blood (not recorded which). The receptors were sampled from a woman between 25 and 40 years old who had been exposed to COVID-19.

The chain joins TRBV18 to TRBJ2-5; D call uncertain. The V end was cut by 0 bases, the J end by 4 bases, with 6 bases between. The germline gives CDR1 KGHSH, CDR2 LQKENI. The CDR3 is made up of 13 amino acids. CDR3 in DNA: TGTGCCAGCTCACCACCGGCAGGAGAGACCCAGTACTTC. It is translated as CASSPPAGETQYF.

The gene calls are TRBV24-1 and TRBJ1-5, with TRBD1 matching over 9 bases. The germline CDR1 and CDR2 sequences are KGHDR and SFDVKD. This CDR3 contains 15 residues. V shed 4 bases, J shed 5 bases, and the junction held 5 bases outside the gene matches. The CDR3 spells CATSDPTGGDQPQHF. In DNA form, the CDR3 reads TGTGCCACCAGTGACCCTACAGGGGGCGATCAGCCCCAGCATTTT.

The chain is built from TRBV13 and TRBJ1-2; D possibly corresponds to TRBD1 (6 bases). Trimming cost V 3 bases and J 2 bases, with 10 bases left between them. Germline loops: CDR1 PRHDT, CDR2 FYEKMQ (reference sequence). This CDR3 has 14 residues. CDR3 in amino acids: CASSFRGPNYGYTF. In DNA, the CDR3 is TGTGCCAGCAGCTTCAGGGGTCCAAACTATGGCTACACCTTC.

This chain connects TRBV27 to TRBJ1-6, with D uncertain. The CDR3 has 17 amino acids. Germline CDR1 MNHEY, CDR2 SMNVEV (reference sequence). The V end lost 6 bases, the J end lost 7 bases, and 22 bases lay between the germline ends. The CDR3 DNA reads TGTGCCAGCAGCTCGGCAGGCGCGACCTATAAAAATTCACCCCTCCACTTT. Its translation is CASSSAGATYKNSPLHF.

To note about this clone: In the same sample, other DNA sequences code for this CDR3. The chain combines TRBV5-1 with TRBJ1-3; a possible D gene is TRBD1 (5 bases). Germline V gives CDR1 SGHRS, CDR2 YFSETQ. CDR3 size: 14 residues. Trimming took off 2 bases at V and 3 bases at J, with 9 bases between the two ends. The CDR3 DNA reads TGCGCCAGCAGCTTCGGGCAGGGTGGAAACACCATATATTTT. This translates into CASSFGQGGNTIYF.

The chain joins TRBV7-9 to TRBJ1-2; 7 positions agree with TRBD1. CDR1 is SEHNR, CDR2 FQNEAQ, per germline (reference sequence). This CDR3 contains 15 residues. With V trimmed by 4 bases and J by 2 bases, 7 bases remained unmatched. CDR3 DNA sequence: TGTGCCAGCAGCTCCGGACAGGAGGGGAACTATGGCTACACCTTC. It translates to CASSSGQEGNYGYTF.

This chain joins TRBV3-1 (or the pseudogene TRBV3-2) and TRBJ2-7; D call uncertain. Trimming took 1 base from V and 3 from J, leaving 4 bases between them. CDR1 is LGHDT, CDR2 YNNKEL, per germline (reference sequence). The CDR3 totals 12 residues. CDR3 region: CASSQASYEQYF. Written as DNA, the CDR3 is TGTGCCAGCAGCCAAGCCAGCTACGAGCAGTACTTC.

This chain connects TRBV5-4 to TRBJ1-4, with TRBD1 as a possible D gene (6 bases). The CDR3 sequence is 15 residues long. The germline V gene has CDR1 SGHNT and CDR2 YYREEE (reference sequence). V dropped 3 bases and J dropped 6 bases, with 15 bases sitting between them. The CDR3 DNA sequence: TGTGCCAGCAGCTCTGGGACATCCAGAGATGAAAAACTGTTTTTT. Translation: CASSSGTSRDEKLFF.

In DNA, the CDR3 is TGTGCCAGCAGTCCACAGGGACAGTTGAACACTGAAGCTTTCTTT. Translated: CASSPQGQLNTEAFF. This sequence joins TRBV6-2 or TRBV6-3 and TRBJ1-1; TRBD1 agrees at 7 bases. With V trimmed by 5 bases and J by 0 bases, 6 bases remained unmatched. Germline V gene lookup returns CDR1 MNHEY and CDR2 SVGEGT. This CDR3 has 15 residues.

This chain connects TRBV7-8 to TRBJ1-2; no clear D gene. The CDR3 loop spans 15 amino acids. The V gene's germline CDR1 is SGHVS and CDR2 FQNEAQ. The V gene lost 7 bases and the J gene lost 2 bases, with 17 bases spanning the gap. CDR3 DNA: TGTGCCAGCAACCCTGCCCGGCGGGAAAACTATGGCTACACCTTC. Translated, it gives CASNPARRENYGYTF.

The gene calls are TRBV4-2 and TRBJ1-6; 7 positions agree with TRBD1. The V gene end was trimmed by 0 bases and the J gene end by 13 bases; junction bases not matched to a gene: 9. Germline CDR1 reads LGHNA; CDR2 reads YNFKEQ. This CDR3 comprises 15 residues. The CDR3 loop is CASSQEDRLPGPLHF. In DNA form, the CDR3 reads TGTGCCAGCAGCCAAGAGGACAGGCTCCCGGGCCCCCTCCACTTT.

The chain has TRBV19 and TRBJ1-6; 8 bases are shared with TRBD1. Germline V lookup: CDR1 LNHDA, CDR2 SQIVND (reference sequence). The CDR3 totals 15 residues. V lost 7 bases and J lost 10; bases outside the gene matches: 12. CDR3 protein: CASTRNKQGESPLHF. The CDR3 DNA is TGTGCCAGTACAAGAAATAAACAGGGGGAGTCACCCCTCCACTTT.

Here the CDR3 DNA reads TGTGCCAGCAGTTCAAGGGACATTAGCAAGCCCCAGCATTTT. This translates into CASSSRDISKPQHF. The chain uses TRBV27 and TRBJ1-5; the D gene is possibly TRBD1 (6 bases). The V gene lost 4 bases and the J gene lost 8 bases, with 15 bases spanning the gap. CDR1 is MNHEY and CDR2 is SMNVEV in the germline V gene (reference sequence). This CDR3 is built from 14 residues.

This chain uses TRBV11-3 with TRBJ1-1; D possibly corresponds to TRBD1 (6 bases). CDR3 length: 12 residues. V was cut by 5 bases and J by 3 bases, with 7 bases left in between. Germline lookup yields CDR1 SGHNT and CDR2 YENEEA. CDR3 sequence: CASSRTDTEAFF. The CDR3 coding sequence is TGTGCCAGCAGCCGGACAGACACTGAAGCTTTCTTT.

The rearrangement joins TRBV19 to TRBJ1-1; D is unclear. Germline CDR1 is LNHDA and CDR2 is SQIVND (reference sequence). V dropped 2 bases and J dropped 7 bases, with 11 bases sitting between them. This CDR3 region has 13 residues. The DNA for the CDR3 is TGTGCCAGTAGTATAATAGGCGGGCTTGAAGCTTTCTTT. This codes for CASSIIGGLEAFF.

The gene calls are TRBV28 and TRBJ2-1; D unclear. Trimming shortened V by 6 bases and J by 13 bases, and 22 bases separated the two germline ends. The germline gives CDR1 MDHEN, CDR2 SYDVKM. The CDR3 runs 14 residues. The CDR3 is CASSLPRLSRAQFF. The CDR3 DNA is TGTGCCAGCAGCCTACCTAGACTGTCCAGAGCCCAGTTCTTC.

This clone is a singleton in its sample. The genes are TRBV21-1 and TRBJ2-3; the table's D call of TRBD1 was not tested on the DNA. TRBV21-1 is marked as a pseudogene. The CDR3 covers 13 residues. The CDR3 here is CASSNPGEDTQYF. The CDR3 DNA reads as TGTGCCAGCAGCAACCCAGGGGAAGATACGCAGTATTTT.

This clone has only one observation. The CDR3 nucleotides are TGTGCCAGCTCACTTGGCCGCCAAGAGACCCAGTACTTC. Amino acids: CASSLGRQETQYF. The V gene is TRBV18, the J gene TRBJ2-5, with D unclear. This CDR3 region has 13 residues. The V gene's germline CDR1 is KGHSH and CDR2 LQKENI. The V and J ends lost 4 bases and 1 base respectively, with 7 bases between them.

The chain couples TRBV6-2 or TRBV6-3 to TRBJ2-7; 8 positions agree with TRBD1. The trim removed 3 bases at V and 2 bases at J, leaving 12 bases unmatched. Germline V gene data show CDR1 as MNHEY and CDR2 as SVGEGT. The CDR3 contains 17 residues. As DNA, the CDR3 is TGTGCCAGCAGTTATGCGCGGGCAACAGGGGGTCCCTACGAGCAGTACTTC. Translated, it gives CASSYARATGGPYEQYF.

The J gene is TRBJ1-1, the V gene TRBV21-1. TRBV21-1 is deemed a pseudogene. The CDR3 extends over 15 amino acids. This CDR3 is CASSKEGRGGTEAFF. The CDR3 coding sequence is TGTGCCAGCAGCAAAGAGGGCCGGGGGGGCACTGAAGCTTTCTTT.

The chain carries TRBV6-5 and TRBJ1-4; a weak D match, TRBD1 (5 bases). The CDR3 is 14 amino acids. Trimming cost V 7 bases and J 5 bases, with 14 bases left between them. From germline, CDR1 is MNHEY and CDR2 SVGAGI. Here the CDR3 reads CASTHRKGNEKLFF. Here the CDR3 DNA reads TGTGCCAGCACCCACAGGAAGGGGAATGAAAAACTGTTTTTT.

The chain uses TRBV10-3 and TRBJ1-1; TRBD1 might be the D (5 bases). The CDR3 length is 17 residues. The V and J ends lost 3 bases and 0 bases respectively, with 17 bases between them. Germline CDR1 and CDR2: ENHRY and SYGVKD. The CDR3 protein is CAISEWGSPVMNTEAFF. The CDR3 bases are TGTGCCATCAGTGAATGGGGCAGCCCGGTCATGAACACTGAAGCTTTCTTT.

The chain has TRBV30 and TRBJ2-5; 8 bases map to TRBD2. CDR3 length: 12 amino acids. Germline lookup yields CDR1 GTSNPN and CDR2 SVGIG (reference sequence). V trimming: 8 bases; J trimming: 6 bases; junction bases outside the gene matches: 8. CDR3 loop: CALSGGGKTQYF. For the CDR3, the DNA is TGTGCCCTATCCGGGGGGGGGAAGACCCAGTACTTC.